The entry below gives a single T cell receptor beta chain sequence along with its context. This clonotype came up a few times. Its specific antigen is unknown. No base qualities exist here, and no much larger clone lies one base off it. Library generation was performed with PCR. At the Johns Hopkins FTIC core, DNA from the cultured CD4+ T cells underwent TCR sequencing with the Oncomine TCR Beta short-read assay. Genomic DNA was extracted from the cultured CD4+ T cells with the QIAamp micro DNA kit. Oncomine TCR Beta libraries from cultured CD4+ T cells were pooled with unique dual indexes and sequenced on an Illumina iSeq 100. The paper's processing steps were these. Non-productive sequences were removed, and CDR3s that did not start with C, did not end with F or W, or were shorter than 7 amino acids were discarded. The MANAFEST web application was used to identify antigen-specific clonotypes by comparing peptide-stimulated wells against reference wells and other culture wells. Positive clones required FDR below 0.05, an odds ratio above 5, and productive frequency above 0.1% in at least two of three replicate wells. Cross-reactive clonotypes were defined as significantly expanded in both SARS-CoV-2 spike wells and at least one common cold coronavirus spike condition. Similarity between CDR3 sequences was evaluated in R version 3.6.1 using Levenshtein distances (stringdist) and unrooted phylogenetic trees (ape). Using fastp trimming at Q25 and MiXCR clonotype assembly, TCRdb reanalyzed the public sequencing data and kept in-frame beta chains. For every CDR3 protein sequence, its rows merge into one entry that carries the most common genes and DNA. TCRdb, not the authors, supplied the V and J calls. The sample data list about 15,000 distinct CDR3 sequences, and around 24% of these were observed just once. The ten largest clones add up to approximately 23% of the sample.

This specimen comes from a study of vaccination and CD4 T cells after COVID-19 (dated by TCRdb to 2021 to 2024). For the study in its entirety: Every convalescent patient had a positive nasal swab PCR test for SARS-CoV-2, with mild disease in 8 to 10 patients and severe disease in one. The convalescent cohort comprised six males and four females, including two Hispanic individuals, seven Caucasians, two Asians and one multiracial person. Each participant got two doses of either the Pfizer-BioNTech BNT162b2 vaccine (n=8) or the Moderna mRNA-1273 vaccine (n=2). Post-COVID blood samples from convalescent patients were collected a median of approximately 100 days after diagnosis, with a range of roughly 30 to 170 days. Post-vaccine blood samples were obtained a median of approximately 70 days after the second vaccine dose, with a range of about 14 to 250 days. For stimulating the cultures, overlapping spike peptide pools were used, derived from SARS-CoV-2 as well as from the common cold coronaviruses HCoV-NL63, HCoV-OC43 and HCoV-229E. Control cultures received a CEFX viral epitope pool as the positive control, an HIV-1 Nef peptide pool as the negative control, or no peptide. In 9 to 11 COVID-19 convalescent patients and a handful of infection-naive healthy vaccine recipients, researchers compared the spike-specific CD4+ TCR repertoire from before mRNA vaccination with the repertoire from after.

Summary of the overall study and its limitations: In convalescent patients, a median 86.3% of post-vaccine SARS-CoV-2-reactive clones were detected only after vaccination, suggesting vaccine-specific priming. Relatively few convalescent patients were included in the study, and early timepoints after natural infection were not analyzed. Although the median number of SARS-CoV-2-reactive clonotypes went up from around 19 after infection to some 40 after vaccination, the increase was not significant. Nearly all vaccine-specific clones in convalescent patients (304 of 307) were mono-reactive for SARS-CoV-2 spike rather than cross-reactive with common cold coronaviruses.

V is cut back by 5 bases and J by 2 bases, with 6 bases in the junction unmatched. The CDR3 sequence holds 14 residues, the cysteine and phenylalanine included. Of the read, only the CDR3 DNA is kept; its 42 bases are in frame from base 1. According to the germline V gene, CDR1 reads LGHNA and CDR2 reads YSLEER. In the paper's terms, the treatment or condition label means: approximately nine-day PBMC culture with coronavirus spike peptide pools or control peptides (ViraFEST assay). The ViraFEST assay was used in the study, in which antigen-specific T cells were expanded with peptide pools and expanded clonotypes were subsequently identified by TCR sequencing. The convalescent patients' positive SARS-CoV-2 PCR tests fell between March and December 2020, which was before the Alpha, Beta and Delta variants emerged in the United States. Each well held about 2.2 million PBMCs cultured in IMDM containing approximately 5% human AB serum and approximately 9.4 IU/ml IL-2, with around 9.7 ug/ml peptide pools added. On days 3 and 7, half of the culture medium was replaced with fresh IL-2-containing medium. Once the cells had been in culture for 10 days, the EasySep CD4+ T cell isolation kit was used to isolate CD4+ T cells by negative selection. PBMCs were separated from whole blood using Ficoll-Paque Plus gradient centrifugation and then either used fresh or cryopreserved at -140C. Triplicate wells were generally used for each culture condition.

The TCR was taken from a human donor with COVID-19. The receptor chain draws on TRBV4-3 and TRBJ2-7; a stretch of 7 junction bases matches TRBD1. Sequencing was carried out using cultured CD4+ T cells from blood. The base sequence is TGCGCCAGCAGCACTCGGACAGGACCCTACGAGCAGTACTTC. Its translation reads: CASSTRTGPYEQYF.